This record looks at one T cell receptor (beta chain) sequence and its context. This clone's antigen is unknown. No much larger clone exists at a distance of one base, and base qualities are not known. The sample originates from a study of long-term antiretroviral therapy in people with HIV (dated by TCRdb to between 2022 and 2023). Context from the whole study: The earliest samples were collected roughly a decade before the 2015 WHO recommendation for immediate ART, at a time when ART was usually postponed until CD4 counts fell. This retrospective serial study examined whether starting ART and sustained HIV suppression were associated with changes in the composition and diversity of the TRB repertoire in peripheral blood. The cohort contributed over 150 cryopreserved PBMC samples from under 35 adults with confirmed HIV infection, collected serially over a mean of approximately 6 years (range 1-12). Among the roughly 30 participants with HIV, eleven were female. No cross-contamination during QIAcube processing was seen in test extractions of a monoclonal T-cell line run alongside approximately 36 polyclonal samples. General findings and caveats noted by the study authors: HIV repertoires had narrower CDR3 length ranges than controls, and the network structure suggested an antigen-experienced repertoire that shifted only slightly toward naive after ART. Expanded TRB clones identified before ART initiation dominated the repertoire across all time points, though the dominance fluctuated and decreased in many PLHIV after ART. Because PBMC availability was limited, only the TCR beta chain was sequenced, with no alpha chain pairing. A significant increase in TRB diversity was found to be associated with ART initiation, although TRB diversity was observed to remain significantly below that of transplant donor controls even after long-term ART. Because cell numbers in pre-ART samples were limited, unsorted PBMC were profiled instead of sorted CD4+ and CD8+ T cells. The samples span the years 2004 to 2017, and the ART regimens used at that time may not be as effective as current regimens. No data were available on ART adherence, viral resistance or therapy changes, limiting inferences about post-ART repertoire changes.

Sequencing of the TRB variable region was done with the immunoSEQ hsTCRB v3.0 assay at survey level resolution. A depth of 40,000-50,000 T-cell genomes per sample was targeted for TRB sequencing. An Illumina MiSeq with a v3 150-cycle kit was used to sequence the pooled TRB libraries. The original methods were these. Repertoire analysis was run in R within a reproducible Nextflow workflow that covered QC, data transformation and analysis. LymphoSeq2, an R package for exploring AIRR-Seq data, was used to implement the custom analyses. A few samples yielding fewer than 5000 total TRB sequences were excluded, leaving 150 to 200 analyzed HIV repertoires. Of the 188 retained HIV repertoires, about 61 were collected before and about 130 after ART initiation. Repertoires were downsampled to 5000 TRB nucleotide sequences, with summary statistics averaged over 100 downsampling iterations. TRB sequences were retained for analysis only if CDR3 regions of at least seven amino acids were present. Diversity was measured with a Shannon entropy-derived clonality score and the Gini coefficient. In the repertoire networks, any two of the top 5000 CDR3 amino acid sequences were linked whenever the two sequences differed by an edit distance of one. Antigen specificity groups and MHC restriction were predicted for TRB CDR3 amino acid sequences with GLIPH2. CDR3 amino acid sequences were matched against VDJdb and McPAS-TCR to flag known CMV, EBV, HIV or tissue antigen associations. Pre-ART, post-ART and control groups were compared with Wilcoxon signed-rank tests and Holm-Bonferroni correction. As stored in TCRdb, this immuneACCESS dataset retains in-frame rearrangements with V and J assigned. A fraction of the clones does not appear; measured against another copy, unresolved V genes explain less than half of the discrepancy, and the remainder lacks a known reason. V and J calls plus clone size are reproduced from that table; the DNA served to infer D and trimming. This sample has more than 25,000 clones in its table, and about 90% of those were observed once. 3.6% of the sample belongs to the ten largest clones.

To be included, a participant needed at least one PBMC sample from before ART initiation plus at least two post-ART samples. Treatment was received in the United States of America by all participants with HIV. Before DNA extraction, cryopreserved samples containing about 0.95-10 million PBMC were thawed and washed. At the time of the earliest PBMC sample, participants with HIV were aged between about 20 and 54 years. PBMC samples were contributed by each participant from 1-4 timepoints before ART initiation and 2-8 timepoints after ART initiation, with a median of 7 samples. For every participant, serial HIV viral load, CD4+ T-cell count, ART history and demographic data were obtained. Using a Qiagen kit on a QIAcube, genomic DNA was extracted from unsorted PBMC, with samples processed in batches of 12. This TCR derives from a woman under 30 with HIV. The specimen was unsorted PBMCs, collected 1.8 years after starting antiretroviral therapy.

The CDR3 sequence is CASSLLGQREEKLFF. The DNA sequence reads TGTGCCAGCTCGCTTCTAGGACAGAGGGAGGAAAAACTGTTTTTT. The sequence links TRBV18 to TRBJ1-4, with a weak D call of TRBD1 (6 bases match). The CDR3 has 15 amino acids, counting the end cysteine and phenylalanine. Only CDR3 DNA remains: 45 bases, in frame from the first base. Deletion took 6 bases off V and 8 bases off J, with a span of 19 bases between the germline ends. CDR1 and CDR2 (KGHSH, LQKENI) derive from the germline V gene.